Many counts were recorded for the clone carrying this TCR beta chain. This entry belongs to a study of CD8 T cells in ankylosing spondylitis. Via MiXCR, TCRdb re-called the 5' RACE reads, giving one row per CDR3 protein. This table has tens of thousands of distinct CDR3 sequences, roughly 27% appearing once. Trimming cost V 0 bases and J 5 bases; bases outside gene matches: 14. The CDR3 runs 18 residues. The germline V gene has CDR1 SGHRS and CDR2 YFSETQ. The sequenced material came from blood, either unsorted or a sorted T cell fraction (not recorded which). This receptor was taken from a male donor with ankylosing spondylitis or in good health (not recorded which). This chain links TRBV5-1 with TRBJ2-7, with TRBD2 matching 10 bases. CDR3 nucleotide sequence: TGCGCCAGCAGCTTGGTAATCGGACTAGCGGACCTTGTCGACGAGCAGTACTTC. It codes for CASSLVIGLADLVDEQYF.